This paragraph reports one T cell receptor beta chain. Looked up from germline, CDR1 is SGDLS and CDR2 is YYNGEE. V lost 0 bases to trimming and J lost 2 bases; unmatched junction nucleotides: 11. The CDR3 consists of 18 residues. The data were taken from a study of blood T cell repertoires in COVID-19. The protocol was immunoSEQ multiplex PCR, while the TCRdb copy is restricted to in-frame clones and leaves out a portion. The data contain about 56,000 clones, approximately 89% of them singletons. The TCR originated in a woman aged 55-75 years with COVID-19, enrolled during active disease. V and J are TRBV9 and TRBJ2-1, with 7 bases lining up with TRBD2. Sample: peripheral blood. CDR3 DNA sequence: TGTGCCAGCAGCGTAGAAGGGATGGGGCTAGCGGCCTACAATGAGCAGTTCTTC. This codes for CASSVEGMGLAAYNEQFF.